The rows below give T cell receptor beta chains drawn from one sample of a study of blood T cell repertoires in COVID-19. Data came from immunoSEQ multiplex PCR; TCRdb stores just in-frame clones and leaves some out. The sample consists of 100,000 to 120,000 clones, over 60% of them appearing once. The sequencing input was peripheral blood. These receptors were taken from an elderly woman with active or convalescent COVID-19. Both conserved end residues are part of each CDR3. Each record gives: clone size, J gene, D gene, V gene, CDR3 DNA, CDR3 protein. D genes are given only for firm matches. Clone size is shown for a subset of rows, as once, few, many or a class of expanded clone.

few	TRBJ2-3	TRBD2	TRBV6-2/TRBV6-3	TGTGCCAGCAGCCCCAGGACTAGCGGGATTCTCGATACGCAGTATTTT	CASSPRTSGILDTQYF
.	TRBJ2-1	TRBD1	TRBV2	TGTGCCAGCAGTATCAGGACAGGGTCCTACAATGAGCAGTTCTTC	CASSIRTGSYNEQFF
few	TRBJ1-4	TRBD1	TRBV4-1	TGCGCCAGCAGCCTCAGACAGGGGGCGGGTGAAAAACTGTTTTTT	CASSLRQGAGEKLFF
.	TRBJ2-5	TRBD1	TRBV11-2	TGTGCCAGCAGCCCCCGATGGGGGACAGATCTGGAGACCCAGTACTTC	CASSPRWGTDLETQYF
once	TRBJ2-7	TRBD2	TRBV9	TGTGCCAGCAGCACCGCGCCGACTAGCGGCTACGAGCAGTACTTC	CASSTAPTSGYEQYF
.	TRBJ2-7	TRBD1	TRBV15	TGTGCCACCAGCAGAGATCTCAGGGGGTATTACGAGCAGTACTTC	CATSRDLRGYYEQYF
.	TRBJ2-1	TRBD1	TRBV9	TGTGCCAGCAGCGTAGTTCCAGGGGGCAATAGCGGAGACAACAATGAGCAGTTCTTC	CASSVVPGGNSGDNNEQFF
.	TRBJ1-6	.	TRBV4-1	TGCGCCAGCAGCCAAGAGGGAGGGAATTCACCCCTCCACTTT	CASSQEGGNSPLHF
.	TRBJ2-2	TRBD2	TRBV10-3	TGTGCCATCAGTGAGCGGGCTAGCGGAATCACCGGGGAGCTGTTTTTT	CAISERASGITGELFF
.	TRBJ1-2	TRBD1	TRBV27	TGTGCCAGTTCACAGGGGGTAAGGAAAGGCTACACCTTC	CASSQGVRKGYTF
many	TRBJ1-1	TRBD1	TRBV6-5	TGTGCCAGCAGGCTAAGGACAGGGGAGACTGAAGCTTTCTTT	CASRLRTGETEAFF
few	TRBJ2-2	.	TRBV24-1	TGTGCCACCAGTAGAGCCGACGGAGGGGTAGGGGAGCTGTTTTTT	CATSRADGGVGELFF
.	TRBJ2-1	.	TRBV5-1	TGCGCCAGCAGCGGGGGTAGCGGCGATGAGCAGTTCTTC	CASSGGSGDEQFF
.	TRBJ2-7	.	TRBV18	TGTGCCAGCTCACCACCGGGGACTCCCATATACGAGCAGTACTTC	CASSPPGTPIYEQYF
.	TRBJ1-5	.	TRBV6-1	TGTGCCAGCAGTGAACGACTGGGCAATCAGCCCCAGCATTTT	CASSERLGNQPQHF
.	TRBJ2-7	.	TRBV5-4	TGTGCCAGCAGTGCGACAGGTTCCTACGAGCAGTACTTC	CASSATGSYEQYF
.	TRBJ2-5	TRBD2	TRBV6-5	TGTGCCAGCAGGAGGACTAGCGGGATTGAGACCCAGTACTTC	CASRRTSGIETQYF
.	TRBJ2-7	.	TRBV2	TGTGCCAGCACCCTGGGACTTCCCCTAGGCCCAAGCTCCTACGAGCAGTACTTC	CASTLGLPLGPSSYEQYF
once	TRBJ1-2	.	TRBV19	TGTGCCAGTAGTCTCCGACAGACTGGCTACACCTTC	CASSLRQTGYTF
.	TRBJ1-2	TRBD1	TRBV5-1	TGCGCCAGCAGCTTGGAGGTTGCAGGGGGCGATGGCTACACCTTC	CASSLEVAGGDGYTF
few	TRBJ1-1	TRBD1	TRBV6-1	TGTGCCAGCAGTGAACAGGGGGGGAACACTGAAGCTTTCTTT	CASSEQGGNTEAFF
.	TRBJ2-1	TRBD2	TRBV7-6	TGTGCCAGCAGCTTACCCTTAAAAGGACTAGCGGGTGGTTGGAATGAGCAGTTCTTC	CASSLPLKGLAGGWNEQFF